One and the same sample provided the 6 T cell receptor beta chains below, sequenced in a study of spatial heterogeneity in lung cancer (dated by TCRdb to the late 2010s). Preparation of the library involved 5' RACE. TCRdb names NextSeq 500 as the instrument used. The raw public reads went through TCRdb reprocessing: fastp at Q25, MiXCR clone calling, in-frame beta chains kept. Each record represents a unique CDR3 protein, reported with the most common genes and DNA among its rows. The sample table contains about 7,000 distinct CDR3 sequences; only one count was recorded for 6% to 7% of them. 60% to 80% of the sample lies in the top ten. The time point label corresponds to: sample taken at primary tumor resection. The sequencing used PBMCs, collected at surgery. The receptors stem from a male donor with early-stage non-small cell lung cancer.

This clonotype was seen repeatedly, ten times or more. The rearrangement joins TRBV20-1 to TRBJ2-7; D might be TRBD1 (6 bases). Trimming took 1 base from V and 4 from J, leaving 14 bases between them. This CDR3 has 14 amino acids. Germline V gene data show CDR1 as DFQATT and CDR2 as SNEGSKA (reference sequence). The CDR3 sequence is CSARGTVSPYEQYF. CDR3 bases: TGCAGTGCTAGAGGGACAGTAAGCCCTTACGAGCAGTACTTC.

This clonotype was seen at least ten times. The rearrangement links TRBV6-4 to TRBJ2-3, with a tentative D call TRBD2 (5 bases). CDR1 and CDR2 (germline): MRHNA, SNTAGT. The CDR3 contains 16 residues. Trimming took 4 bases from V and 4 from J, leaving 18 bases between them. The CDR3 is CASSAQDFPSADTQYF. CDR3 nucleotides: TGTGCCAGCAGTGCTCAGGACTTCCCCAGCGCAGATACGCAGTATTTT.

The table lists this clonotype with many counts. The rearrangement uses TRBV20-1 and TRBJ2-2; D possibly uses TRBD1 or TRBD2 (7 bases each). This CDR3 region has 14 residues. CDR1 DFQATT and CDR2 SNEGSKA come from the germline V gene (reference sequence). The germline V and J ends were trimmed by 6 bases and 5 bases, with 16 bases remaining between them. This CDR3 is CSAPGQGGTGELFF. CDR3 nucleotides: TGCAGTGCCCCCGGGCAGGGGGGGACCGGGGAGCTGTTTTTT.

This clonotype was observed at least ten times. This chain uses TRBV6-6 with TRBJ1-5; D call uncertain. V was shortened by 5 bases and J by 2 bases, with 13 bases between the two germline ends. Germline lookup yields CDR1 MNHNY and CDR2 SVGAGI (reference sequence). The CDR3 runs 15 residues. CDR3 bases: TGTGCCAGCAGTGAAAGCACGGACGGCAATCAGCCCCAGCATTTT. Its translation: CASSESTDGNQPQHF.

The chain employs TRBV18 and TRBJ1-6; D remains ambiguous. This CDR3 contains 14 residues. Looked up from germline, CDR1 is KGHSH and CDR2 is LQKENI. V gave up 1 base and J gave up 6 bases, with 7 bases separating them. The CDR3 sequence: CASSPHRANSPLHF. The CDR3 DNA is TGTGCCAGCTCACCACATCGAGCTAATTCACCCCTCCACTTT.

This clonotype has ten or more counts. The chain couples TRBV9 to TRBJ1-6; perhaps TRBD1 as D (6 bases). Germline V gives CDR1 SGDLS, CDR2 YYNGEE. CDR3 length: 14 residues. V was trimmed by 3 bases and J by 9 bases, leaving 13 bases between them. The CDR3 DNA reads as TGTGCCAGCAGCGCCGGACAGAGAACTTCACCCCTCCACTTT. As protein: CASSAGQRTSPLHF.